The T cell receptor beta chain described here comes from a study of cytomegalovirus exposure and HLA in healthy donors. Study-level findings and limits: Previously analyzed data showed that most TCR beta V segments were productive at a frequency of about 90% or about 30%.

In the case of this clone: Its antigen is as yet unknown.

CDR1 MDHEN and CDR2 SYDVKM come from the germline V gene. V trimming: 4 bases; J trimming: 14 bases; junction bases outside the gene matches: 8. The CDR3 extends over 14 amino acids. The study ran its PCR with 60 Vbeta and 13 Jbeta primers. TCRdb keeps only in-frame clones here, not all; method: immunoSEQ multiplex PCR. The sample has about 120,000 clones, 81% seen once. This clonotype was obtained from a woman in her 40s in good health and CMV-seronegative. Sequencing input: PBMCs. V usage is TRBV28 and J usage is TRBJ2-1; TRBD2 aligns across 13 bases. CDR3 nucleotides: TGTGCCAGCAGTTCAGCGGGACTAGCGGGACCAAAGTTCTTC. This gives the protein CASSSAGLAGPKFF.